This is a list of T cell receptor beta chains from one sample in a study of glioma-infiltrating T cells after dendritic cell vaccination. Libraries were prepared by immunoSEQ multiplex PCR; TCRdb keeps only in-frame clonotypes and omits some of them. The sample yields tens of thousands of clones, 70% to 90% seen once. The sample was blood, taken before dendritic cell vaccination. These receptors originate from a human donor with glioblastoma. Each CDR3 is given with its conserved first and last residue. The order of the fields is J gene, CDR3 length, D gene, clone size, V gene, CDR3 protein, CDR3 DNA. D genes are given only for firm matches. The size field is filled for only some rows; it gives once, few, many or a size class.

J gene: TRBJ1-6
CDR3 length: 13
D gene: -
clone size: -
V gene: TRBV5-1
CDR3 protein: CASSLQQNSPLHF
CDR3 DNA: TGCGCCAGCAGCTTGCAACAGAATTCACCCCTCCACTTT

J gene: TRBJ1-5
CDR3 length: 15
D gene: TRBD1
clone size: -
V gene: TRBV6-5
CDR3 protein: CASSYPLTGDQPQHF
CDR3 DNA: TGTGCCAGCAGTTACCCATTAACAGGGGATCAGCCCCAGCATTTT

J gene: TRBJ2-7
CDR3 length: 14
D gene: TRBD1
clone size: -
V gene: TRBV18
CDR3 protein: CASSPGTGAYEQYF
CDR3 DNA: TGTGCCAGCTCACCGGGGACAGGGGCTTACGAGCAGTACTTC

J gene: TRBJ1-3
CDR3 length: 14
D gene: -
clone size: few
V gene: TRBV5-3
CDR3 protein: CARSSGWSGNTIYF
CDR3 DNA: TGTGCCAGAAGCTCAGGGTGGTCTGGAAACACCATATATTTT

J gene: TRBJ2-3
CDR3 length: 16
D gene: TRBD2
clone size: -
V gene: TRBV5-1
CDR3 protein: CASSVIAGGRTDTQYF
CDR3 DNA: TGCGCCAGCAGCGTTATAGCGGGAGGGCGAACAGATACGCAGTATTTT

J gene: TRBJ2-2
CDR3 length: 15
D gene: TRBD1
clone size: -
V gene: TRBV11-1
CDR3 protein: CASSFRTGRTGELFF
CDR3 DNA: TGTGCCAGCAGCTTTCGGACAGGGAGGACCGGGGAGCTGTTTTTT

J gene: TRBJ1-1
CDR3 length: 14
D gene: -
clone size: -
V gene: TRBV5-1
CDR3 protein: CASQRQDTNTEAFF
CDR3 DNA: TGCGCCAGCCAACGACAGGACACGAACACTGAAGCTTTCTTT

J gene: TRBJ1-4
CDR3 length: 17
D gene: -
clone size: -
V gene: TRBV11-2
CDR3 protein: CASRRPGGRGSNEKLFF
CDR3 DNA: TGTGCCAGCAGGAGGCCGGGGGGCCGGGGCAGCAATGAAAAACTGTTTTTT

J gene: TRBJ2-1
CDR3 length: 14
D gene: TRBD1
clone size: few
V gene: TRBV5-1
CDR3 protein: CASSTGQGHNEQFF
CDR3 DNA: TGCGCCAGCAGTACAGGACAGGGTCATAATGAGCAGTTCTTC

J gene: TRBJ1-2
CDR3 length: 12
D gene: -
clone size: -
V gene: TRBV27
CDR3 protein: CASKPTGGGYTF
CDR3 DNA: TGTGCCAGCAAACCCACGGGGGGCGGCTACACCTTC

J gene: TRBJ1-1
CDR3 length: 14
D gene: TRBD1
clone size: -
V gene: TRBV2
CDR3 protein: CASIVGTANTEAFF
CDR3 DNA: TGTGCCAGCATAGTTGGGACAGCCAACACTGAAGCTTTCTTT

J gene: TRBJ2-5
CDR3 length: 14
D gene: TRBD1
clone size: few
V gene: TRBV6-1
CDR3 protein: CASSADRGGETQYF
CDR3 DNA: TGTGCCAGCAGTGCCGACAGGGGAGGCGAGACCCAGTACTTC

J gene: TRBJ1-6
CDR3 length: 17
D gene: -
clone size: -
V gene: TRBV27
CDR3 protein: CASRLNPDRGSNSPLHF
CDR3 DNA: TGTGCCAGCAGGCTTAACCCGGACAGAGGTTCTAATTCACCCCTCCACTTT

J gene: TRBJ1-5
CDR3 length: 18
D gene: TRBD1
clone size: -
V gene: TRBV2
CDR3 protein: CASSPDRGAGYSNQPQHF
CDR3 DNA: TGTGCCAGCAGTCCGGACAGGGGGGCGGGTTATAGCAATCAGCCCCAGCATTTT

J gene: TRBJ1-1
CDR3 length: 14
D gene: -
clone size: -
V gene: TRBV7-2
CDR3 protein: CASSLRQGNTEAFF
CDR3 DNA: TGTGCCAGCAGCTTACGGCAGGGGAACACTGAAGCTTTCTTT

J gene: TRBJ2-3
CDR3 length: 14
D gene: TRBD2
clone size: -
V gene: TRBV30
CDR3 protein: CAWTQRGGLLTQYF
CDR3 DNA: TGTGCCTGGACGCAGCGGGGGGGCCTTCTTACGCAGTATTTT

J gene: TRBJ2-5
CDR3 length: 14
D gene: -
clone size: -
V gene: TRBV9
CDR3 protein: CASSAGDYQETQYF
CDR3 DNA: TGTGCCAGCAGCGCGGGGGACTACCAAGAGACCCAGTACTTC

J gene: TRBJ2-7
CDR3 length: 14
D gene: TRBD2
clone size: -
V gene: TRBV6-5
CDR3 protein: CASRTSGSSYEQYF
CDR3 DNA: TGTGCCAGCAGGACTAGCGGGAGCTCCTACGAGCAGTACTTC

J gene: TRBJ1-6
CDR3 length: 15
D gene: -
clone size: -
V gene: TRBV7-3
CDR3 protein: CASSLSGSGNSPLHF
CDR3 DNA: TGTGCCAGCAGCTTATCGGGAAGCGGTAATTCACCCCTCCACTTT

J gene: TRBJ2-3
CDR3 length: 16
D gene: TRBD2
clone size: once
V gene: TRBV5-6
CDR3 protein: CASSFMGGSQTDTQYF
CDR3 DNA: TGTGCCAGCAGCTTCATGGGCGGGAGTCAGACAGATACGCAGTATTTT

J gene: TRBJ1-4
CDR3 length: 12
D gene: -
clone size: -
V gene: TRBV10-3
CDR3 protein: CAISTPGEKLFF
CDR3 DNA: TGTGCCATCAGTACCCCGGGTGAAAAACTGTTTTTT

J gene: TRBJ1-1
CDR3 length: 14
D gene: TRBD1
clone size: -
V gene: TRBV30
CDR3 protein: CACQPGQGDTEAFF
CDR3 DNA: TGTGCCTGTCAACCGGGACAGGGAGACACTGAAGCTTTCTTT

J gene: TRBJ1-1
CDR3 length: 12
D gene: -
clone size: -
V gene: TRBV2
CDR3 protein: CASSEEDIRAFF
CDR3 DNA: TGTGCCAGCAGTGAAGAGGACATTCGAGCTTTCTTT

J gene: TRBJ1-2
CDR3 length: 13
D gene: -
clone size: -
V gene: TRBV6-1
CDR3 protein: CASSTQTGYGYTF
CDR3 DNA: TGTGCCAGCAGTACTCAAACGGGATATGGCTACACCTTC

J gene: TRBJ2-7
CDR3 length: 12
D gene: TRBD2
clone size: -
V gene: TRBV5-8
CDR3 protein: CASSQTSGRTYF
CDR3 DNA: TGTGCCAGCAGCCAGACTAGCGGGAGGACGTACTTC

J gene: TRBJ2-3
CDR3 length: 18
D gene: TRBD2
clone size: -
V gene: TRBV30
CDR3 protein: CAWSVLRRTSELTDTQYF
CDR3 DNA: TGTGCCTGGAGTGTACTACGGCGAACTAGCGAGCTCACAGATACGCAGTATTTT

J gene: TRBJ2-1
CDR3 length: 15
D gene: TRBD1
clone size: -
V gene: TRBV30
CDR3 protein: CAWRQTGGRDDEQFF
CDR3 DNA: TGTGCCTGGAGACAGACAGGGGGCAGGGATGATGAGCAGTTCTTC

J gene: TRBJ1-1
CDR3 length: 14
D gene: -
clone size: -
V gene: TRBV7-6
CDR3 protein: CASSPRPDGEGAFF
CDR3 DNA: TGTGCCAGCAGCCCACGACCGGACGGGGAGGGAGCTTTCTTT

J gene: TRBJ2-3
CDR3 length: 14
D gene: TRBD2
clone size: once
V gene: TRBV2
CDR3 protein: CASETSGEADTQYF
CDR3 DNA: TGTGCCAGCGAGACTAGCGGGGAAGCAGATACGCAGTATTTT

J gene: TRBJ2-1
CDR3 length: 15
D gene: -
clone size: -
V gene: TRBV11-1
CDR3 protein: CASSLAGRVYGEQFF
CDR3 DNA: TGTGCCAGCAGCTTAGCTGGTCGGGTTTATGGTGAGCAGTTCTTC

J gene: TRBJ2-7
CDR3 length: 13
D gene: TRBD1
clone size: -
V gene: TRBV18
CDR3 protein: CASSPSQGIEQYF
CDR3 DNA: TGTGCCAGCTCACCATCACAGGGGATCGAGCAGTACTTC

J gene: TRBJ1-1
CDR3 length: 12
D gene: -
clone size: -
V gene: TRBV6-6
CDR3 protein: CASRRTATEAFF
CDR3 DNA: TGTGCCAGCAGGCGGACAGCCACTGAAGCTTTCTTT

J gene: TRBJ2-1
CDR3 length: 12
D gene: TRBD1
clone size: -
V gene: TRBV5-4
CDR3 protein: CASSWDRDEQFF
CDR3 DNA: TGTGCCAGCAGCTGGGACAGGGACGAGCAGTTCTTC

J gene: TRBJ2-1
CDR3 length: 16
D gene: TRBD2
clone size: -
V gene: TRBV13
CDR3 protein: CASSLGGSGGYNEQFF
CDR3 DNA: TGTGCCAGCAGCTTAGGCGGGAGCGGGGGTTACAATGAGCAGTTCTTC

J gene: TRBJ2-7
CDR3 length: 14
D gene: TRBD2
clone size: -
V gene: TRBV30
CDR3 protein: CAWRALAGGQSQYF
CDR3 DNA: TGTGCCTGGAGGGCACTAGCGGGAGGACAAAGCCAGTACTTC

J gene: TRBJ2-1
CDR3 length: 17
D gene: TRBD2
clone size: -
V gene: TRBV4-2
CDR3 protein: CASSQPTGSGRYNEQFF
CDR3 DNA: TGTGCCAGCAGCCAGCCAACGGGTAGCGGGAGGTACAATGAGCAGTTCTTC

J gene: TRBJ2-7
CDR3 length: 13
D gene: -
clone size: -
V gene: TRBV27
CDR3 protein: CARFWGGSYEQYF
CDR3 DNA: TGTGCCAGGTTTTGGGGCGGCTCCTACGAGCAGTACTTC